The 22 T cell receptor beta chains reported below all come from one sample, sequenced in a study of T cell responses to AZD1222 COVID-19 vaccine. Clones were sequenced by immunoSEQ multiplex PCR, and TCRdb holds only the in-frame ones, with some missing. This sample has more than 85,000 clones, with roughly 92% found just once. The starting material was peripheral blood, obtained 28 days after the second AZD1222 dose. Receptors were obtained from an adult who received the AZD1222 COVID-19 vaccine.

The genes are TRBV6-5 and TRBJ2-5; no clear D. The CDR3 has 12 residues. Between the trimmed V and J ends, which lost 6 bases and 10 bases, there was a span of 15 bases. Looked up from germline, CDR1 is MNHEY and CDR2 is SVGAGI. The CDR3 DNA reads TGTGCCAGCAGCCGCAACCGCGGTCTCCAGTACTTC. Translating gives CASSRNRGLQYF.

This clone was observed once. The gene calls are TRBV7-8 and TRBJ1-2; 7 bases match TRBD1. CDR3 length: 14 residues. With V trimmed by 9 bases and J by 4 bases, 11 bases remained unmatched. Germline-derived CDR1 and CDR2 are SGHVS and FQNEAQ. In nucleotides, the CDR3 is TGTGCCAGTGTTGCTGGGACAGACTCCTATGGCTACACCTTC. It is translated as CASVAGTDSYGYTF.

The chain has TRBV9 and TRBJ1-1; D is possibly TRBD1 (5 bases). The ends were cut back, 2 bases at V and 5 bases at J, with 19 bases in the middle. CDR1 SGDLS and CDR2 YYNGEE come from the germline V gene. CDR3 length equals 16 residues. The CDR3 sequence: CASSVGTQIGATEAFF. CDR3 in DNA: TGTGCCAGCAGCGTCGGGACCCAGATAGGGGCAACTGAAGCTTTCTTT.

The chain combines TRBV5-4 with TRBJ2-2; 7 bases line up with TRBD2. CDR1 SGHNT and CDR2 YYREEE come from the germline V gene (reference sequence). V was clipped by 3 bases and J by 7 bases; unmatched bases: 9. The CDR3 runs 15 residues. CDR3 sequence (DNA): TGTGCCAGCAGCTCGCCGGGGCGGGGGATCGGGGAGCTGTTTTTT. It yields the protein CASSSPGRGIGELFF.

Here the CDR3 DNA reads TGCGCCAGCAGTCCGCCCCCCGAAGCAACTAATGAAAAACTGTTTTTT. Amino acids: CASSPPPEATNEKLFF. The chain is built from TRBV23-1 and TRBJ1-4; no reliable D call. TRBV23-1 is labeled an ORF, and its function is uncertain. CDR3 length: 16 residues. Trimming took 4 bases from V and 0 from J, leaving 12 bases between them.

This clone occurred once. The chain combines TRBV5-1 with TRBJ2-7; D could derive from TRBD1 or TRBD2 (5 bases each). V lost 6 bases and J lost 6, with 16 bases in between. This CDR3 spans 13 amino acids. CDR1 SGHRS and CDR2 YFSETQ come from the germline V gene. In DNA form, the CDR3 reads TGCGCCAGCAACGAGGGGATCGGGCCCGAGCAGTACTTC. Its translation: CASNEGIGPEQYF.

The CDR3 is CASGQGGGFDEQFF. DNA of the CDR3: TGCGCCAGCGGACAGGGTGGAGGATTCGATGAGCAGTTCTTC. This chain connects TRBV5-1 to TRBJ2-1; 8 bases agree with TRBD1. J lost 8 bases, V lost 7 bases, and 11 bases had no gene match. CDR3 length: 14 amino acids. CDR1 and CDR2 (germline): SGHRS, YFSETQ.

The chain couples TRBV7-8 to TRBJ1-4, with D possibly TRBD1 on 6 matching bases. Looked up from germline, CDR1 is SGHVS and CDR2 is FQNEAQ. CDR3 length: 12 amino acids. V was clipped by 5 bases and J by 13 bases, with 14 bases between them. CDR3 in amino acids: CASSRQEKGLFF. As DNA, the CDR3 is TGTGCCAGCAGCCGACAGGAAAAGGGACTGTTTTTT.

The rearrangement uses TRBV5-1 and TRBJ1-1; D unresolved. V was cut by 5 bases and J by 5 bases, with 19 bases left in between. CDR3 length equals 15 residues. CDR1 SGHRS and CDR2 YFSETQ come from the germline V gene. CDR3 protein: CASRNRGGPGTEAFF. In nucleotides, the CDR3 is TGCGCCAGCAGGAACCGGGGTGGGCCGGGGACTGAAGCTTTCTTT.

The genes are TRBV7-9 and TRBJ1-1, with a tentative D call TRBD1 (5 bases). This CDR3 spans 14 amino acids. Between the trimmed V and J ends, which lost 6 bases and 0 bases, there was a span of 11 bases. The germline CDR1 and CDR2 sequences are SEHNR and FQNEAQ (reference sequence). CDR3 sequence reads: CASRQSGLNTEAFF. CDR3 coding DNA: TGTGCCAGCAGGCAATCAGGGTTGAACACTGAAGCTTTCTTT.

The chain couples TRBV18 to TRBJ1-5; D gene uncertain. Trimming pared 3 bases from V and 0 bases from J, leaving 9 bases between. CDR3 length: 15 amino acids. CDR1 and CDR2 (germline): KGHSH, LQKENI. The CDR3 bases are TGTGCCAGCTCACCGCGATCAGGTAGCAATCAGCCCCAGCATTTT. This gives the protein CASSPRSGSNQPQHF.

The chain employs TRBV7-8 and TRBJ2-6; D possibly uses TRBD1 or TRBD2 (5 bases each). Germline V gene lookup returns CDR1 SGHVS and CDR2 FQNEAQ. Trimming cost V 5 bases and J 0 bases, with 17 bases left between them. This CDR3 spans 18 amino acids. The chain's CDR3 is CASSTNAGTYSGANVLTF. The CDR3, as DNA: TGTGCCAGCAGCACCAATGCCGGGACCTACTCTGGGGCCAACGTCCTGACTTTC.

V usage is TRBV9 and J usage is TRBJ1-2; D unresolved. The ends were cut back, 0 bases at V and 5 bases at J, with 5 bases in the middle. Germline CDR1 is SGDLS and CDR2 is YYNGEE. The CDR3 totals 12 residues. The CDR3 protein is CASSVERYGYTF. CDR3 bases: TGTGCCAGCAGCGTAGAGCGATATGGCTACACCTTC.

The rearrangement links TRBV4-2 to TRBJ2-1, with 11 positions matching TRBD2. This CDR3 region has 17 residues. The J segment lost 6 bases and the V segment lost 0 bases, leaving 7 bases of the junction unmatched. CDR1 and CDR2 (germline): LGHNA, YNFKEQ. This chain's CDR3 is CASSQDSLAGGINEQFF. CDR3 sequence (DNA): TGTGCCAGCAGCCAAGATTCCCTAGCGGGGGGAATCAATGAGCAGTTCTTC.

This rearrangement joins TRBV2 to TRBJ1-1; tentative D call: TRBD1 (6 bases). Germline assignment: CDR1 SNHLY and CDR2 FYNNEI. Trimming pared 5 bases from V and 0 bases from J, leaving 28 bases between. There are 20 residues in the CDR3. CDR3: CASSFTGPAPGGNMNTEAFF. The CDR3 bases are TGTGCCAGCAGTTTTACAGGGCCCGCTCCTGGCGGCAACATGAACACTGAAGCTTTCTTT.

V usage is TRBV24-1 and J usage is TRBJ2-3, with 10 nucleotides matching TRBD2. This CDR3 comprises 15 residues. J gave up 4 bases and V 4 bases, and 4 bases lay outside the gene matches. Germline loops: CDR1 KGHDR, CDR2 SFDVKD. CDR3 DNA: TGTGCCACCAGTGACAAGCGGGGGGGCCCAGATACGCAGTATTTT. This sequence encodes CATSDKRGGPDTQYF.

The chain has TRBV6-5 and TRBJ1-2; TRBD1 might be the D (6 bases). The CDR3 has 12 amino acids. Germline V gives CDR1 MNHEY, CDR2 SVGAGI. V lost 7 bases and J lost 5, with 11 bases in between. The CDR3 DNA reads as TGTGCCAGCACTGGAACAGGGTATGGCTACACCTTC. Protein sequence: CASTGTGYGYTF.

The genes are TRBV29-1 and TRBJ1-4, with D maybe TRBD1 (5 bases). Germline loops: CDR1 SQVTM, CDR2 ANQGSEA. This CDR3 region has 13 residues. V was cut by 1 base and J by 4 bases, with 7 bases left in between. CDR3 loop: CSVEVRVNEKLFF. The CDR3 nucleotides are TGCAGCGTTGAAGTCAGGGTTAATGAAAAACTGTTTTTT.

This clone has just one count. This chain links TRBV7-9 with TRBJ2-1; D might be TRBD2 (7 bases). From germline, CDR1 is SEHNR and CDR2 FQNEAQ (reference sequence). The CDR3 is 19 residues long. V gave up 5 bases and J gave up 7 bases, with 30 bases separating them. DNA for the CDR3: TGTGCCAGCAGCACCCTTTTGGGGGGGGGCCCCGTGGGTTGGAATGAGCAGTTCTTC. Translation: CASSTLLGGGPVGWNEQFF.

This clone was observed once. The chain couples TRBV4-1 to TRBJ1-5; D is unclear. The CDR3 has 15 residues. The germline gives CDR1 MGHRA, CDR2 YSYEKL. With 0 bases removed from V and 0 bases from J, the gap between germline ends came to 6 bases. The CDR3 coding sequence is TGCGCCAGCAGCCAAGACAGCTATAGCAATCAGCCCCAGCATTTT. Protein product: CASSQDSYSNQPQHF.

In nucleotides, the CDR3 is TGTGCCAGTAGTATTGGAGGTCTAGCGGGGCTCAATGAGCAGTTCTTC. It encodes CASSIGGLAGLNEQFF. The chain joins TRBV19 to TRBJ2-1, with 9 nucleotides matching TRBD2. Germline CDR1 reads LNHDA; CDR2 reads SQIVND (reference sequence). The CDR3 contains 16 residues. Trimming at V came to 3 bases and at J to 6 bases, leaving 9 bases not matched to a gene.

V and J are TRBV19 and TRBJ1-5; D perhaps matches TRBD1 (5 bases). The CDR3 runs to 16 residues. Germline CDR1 reads LNHDA; CDR2 reads SQIVND (reference sequence). The ends were cut back, 4 bases at V and 2 bases at J, with 15 bases in the middle. The CDR3 here is CASSTIGQGGNQPQHF. As DNA, the CDR3 is TGTGCCAGTAGTACCATCGGGCAGGGTGGCAATCAGCCCCAGCATTTT.